The rows below give T cell receptor beta chains drawn from one sample of a study of T cells after yellow fever vaccination. TCRdb re-called the 5' RACE reads through MiXCR, storing one row per CDR3 protein. The sample includes just under 600,000 distinct CDR3 sequences, roughly 14% of them seen just once. The sequencing used PBMCs, collected on the day of the yellow fever booster vaccination. These receptors all stem from a man aged 30 to 45 who received the YFV17D yellow fever vaccine. Both conserved end residues are part of each CDR3. A D gene is named only where the DNA matches it firmly. The size field is filled for only some rows; it gives once, few, many or a size class.

TRBV7-9	few	TRBJ1-5	TRBD1	TGTGCCAGCAGCTTACCAGGGGGTAGCCAGCCCCAGCATTTT	CASSLPGGSQPQHF
TRBV29-1	NA	TRBJ2-5	TRBD1	TGCAGCGTTGGGGACAGGGGCATGGAGACCCAGTACTTC	CSVGDRGMETQYF
TRBV7-2	NA	TRBJ2-3	NA	TGTGCCAGCAGCTTATGGATCGGAGATACGCAGTATTTT	CASSLWIGDTQYF
TRBV6-5	NA	TRBJ2-7	NA	TGTGCCAGCAGTTACTACAGGACAGCCGCGAGCGAGCAGTACTTC	CASSYYRTAASEQYF
TRBV2	NA	TRBJ2-1	TRBD2	TGTGCCAGCAGTGAAGCGCCTCTGGCGGGAGGACCCCACAATGAGCAGTTCTTC	CASSEAPLAGGPHNEQFF
TRBV3-1	few	TRBJ2-1	NA	TGTGCCAGCAGCCAAGAGGCCAGCATAAACAATGAGCAGTTCTTC	CASSQEASINNEQFF
TRBV14	few	TRBJ2-2	NA	TGTGCCAGCAGCCAAGTTCGTTTTGTGGAGCTGTTTTTT	CASSQVRFVELFF
TRBV20-1	few	TRBJ1-6	NA	TGCAGTGCTAGAGAGGACACCTCCAGCTCCTATAATTCACCCCTCCACTTT	CSAREDTSSSYNSPLHF
TRBV5-5	few	TRBJ1-5	NA	TGTGCCAGCAGTACCGCCGGGCGGCAGCCCCAGCATTTT	CASSTAGRQPQHF
TRBV15	many	TRBJ2-1	TRBD2	TGTGCCACCAGCAGAGATCGGAATAGCGGGAAAACTGAGCAGTTCTTC	CATSRDRNSGKTEQFF
TRBV6-2/TRBV6-3	NA	TRBJ2-7	NA	TGTGCCAGCAGGACTGCGACGGGGTACGAGCAGTACTTC	CASRTATGYEQYF
TRBV10-3	NA	TRBJ2-7	TRBD1	TGTGCCATCAGTGAGTCTACAGGGGCTGGACACGAGCAGTACTTC	CAISESTGAGHEQYF
TRBV20-1	NA	TRBJ2-7	NA	TGCAGTGCTAGTCCCAGGGCCGGGGATGAGCAGTACTTC	CSASPRAGDEQYF
TRBV5-1	few	TRBJ1-1	NA	TGCGCCAGCAGCCTGATGGGGAACATCCCGGTTAGGAACACTGAAGCTTTCTTT	CASSLMGNIPVRNTEAFF